The 8 T cell receptor beta chains below were found in one sample sequenced in a study of CD8+ T cells in alopecia areata. cDNA serving as the sequencing template came from extracted, reverse transcribed RNA. Here immunoSEQ multiplex PCR was the method, and the copy in TCRdb shows in-frame clones only, minus some. The sample consists of tens of thousands of clones, 60% to 85% of them appearing once. The sequencing sample was made of NKG2D-low CD8+ T cells sorted from blood. Source of these receptors: a human donor with alopecia areata.

This sequence joins TRBV6-5 and TRBJ2-4, with TRBD2 as a possible D gene (5 bases). The germline V gene encodes CDR1 MNHEY and CDR2 SVGAGI. Between the trimmed V and J ends, which lost 0 bases and 8 bases, there was a span of 11 bases. CDR3 length: 14 amino acids. CDR3 sequence reads: CASSYSAYGDIQYF. CDR3 DNA: TGTGCCAGCAGTTACTCGGCCTACGGGGACATTCAGTACTTC.

The chain employs TRBV4-1 and TRBJ2-2, with D tentatively TRBD1 (6 bases). The CDR3 runs to 17 residues. Germline CDR1 and CDR2: MGHRA and YSYEKL. With 3 bases removed from V and 1 base from J, the gap between germline ends came to 15 bases. The CDR3 region has the DNA TGCGCCAGCAGCCATGCTGATCCGGACAGGAACACCGGGGAGCTGTTTTTT. It yields the protein CASSHADPDRNTGELFF.

The chain employs TRBV29-1 and TRBJ2-3; 7 bases are shared with TRBD2. The germline gives CDR1 SQVTM, CDR2 ANQGSEA. The CDR3 consists of 13 residues. V was pared by 6 bases and J by 0 bases, with 3 bases of the junction left unmatched. The CDR3 coding sequence is TGCAGCGTACCTAGCGGTAGCACAGATACGCAGTATTTT. Protein: CSVPSGSTDTQYF.

In its sample, this clone ranks as medium-sized. V is TRBV18 and J is TRBJ2-1, with D perhaps matching TRBD1 (6 bases). V was cut by 2 bases and J by 5 bases, with 25 bases left in between. CDR3 size: 19 residues. Germline values: CDR1 KGHSH, CDR2 LQKENI. CDR3 bases: TGTGCCAGCTCACCAAGTCGTCGTTCGATCGGGACAAATCACAATGAGCAGTTCTTC. It specifies CASSPSRRSIGTNHNEQFF.

This CDR3 reads CASSRQGMYEQYF. In DNA form, the CDR3 reads TGTGCCAGCAGTCGGCAGGGTATGTACGAGCAGTACTTC. The rearrangement joins TRBV6-5 to TRBJ2-7, with D maybe TRBD1 (5 bases). Germline CDR1 MNHEY, CDR2 SVGAGI. V lost 5 bases and J lost 4, with 12 bases in between. The CDR3 runs 13 residues.

V gene TRBV11-2 combines with J gene TRBJ2-1; tentatively, D is TRBD1 or TRBD2 (6 bases each). CDR3 length: 15 amino acids. The germline V gene encodes CDR1 SGHAT and CDR2 FQNNGV. V dropped 4 bases and J dropped 4 bases, with 14 bases sitting between them. As DNA, the CDR3 is TGTGCCAGCAGCTCGGGGCAGGGGAGGTACAATGAGCAGTTCTTC. It specifies CASSSGQGRYNEQFF.

The gene calls are TRBV6-6 and TRBJ1-5; D is unresolved. The CDR3 loop spans 13 amino acids. The V end lost 7 bases, the J end lost 0 bases, and 7 bases lay between the germline ends. Germline V lookup: CDR1 MNHNY, CDR2 SVGAGI (reference sequence). The CDR3: CASKSSSNQPQHF. As DNA, the CDR3 is TGTGCCAGCAAGAGCAGTAGCAATCAGCCCCAGCATTTT.

The chain couples TRBV21-1 to TRBJ2-7; TRBD1, as called in the table, went unchecked against the DNA. TRBV21-1 is a pseudogene segment. The CDR3 spans 13 residues. CDR3: CASATGAVHEQYF. CDR3 coding DNA: TGTGCCAGCGCCACAGGGGCAGTCCACGAGCAGTACTTC.